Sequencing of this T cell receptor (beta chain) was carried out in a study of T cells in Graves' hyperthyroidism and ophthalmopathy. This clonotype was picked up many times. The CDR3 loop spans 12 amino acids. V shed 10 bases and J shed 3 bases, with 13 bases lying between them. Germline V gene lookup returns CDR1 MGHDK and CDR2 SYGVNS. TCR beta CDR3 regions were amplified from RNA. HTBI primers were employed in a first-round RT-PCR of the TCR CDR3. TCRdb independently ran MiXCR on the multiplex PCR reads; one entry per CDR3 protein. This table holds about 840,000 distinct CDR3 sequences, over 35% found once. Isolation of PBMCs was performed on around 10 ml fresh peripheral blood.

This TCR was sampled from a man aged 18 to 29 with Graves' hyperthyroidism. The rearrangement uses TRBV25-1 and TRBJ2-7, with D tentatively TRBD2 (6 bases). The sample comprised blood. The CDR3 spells CATSGLSYEQYF. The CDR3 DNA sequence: TGTGCCACCTCGGGACTCAGCTACGAGCAGTACTTC.